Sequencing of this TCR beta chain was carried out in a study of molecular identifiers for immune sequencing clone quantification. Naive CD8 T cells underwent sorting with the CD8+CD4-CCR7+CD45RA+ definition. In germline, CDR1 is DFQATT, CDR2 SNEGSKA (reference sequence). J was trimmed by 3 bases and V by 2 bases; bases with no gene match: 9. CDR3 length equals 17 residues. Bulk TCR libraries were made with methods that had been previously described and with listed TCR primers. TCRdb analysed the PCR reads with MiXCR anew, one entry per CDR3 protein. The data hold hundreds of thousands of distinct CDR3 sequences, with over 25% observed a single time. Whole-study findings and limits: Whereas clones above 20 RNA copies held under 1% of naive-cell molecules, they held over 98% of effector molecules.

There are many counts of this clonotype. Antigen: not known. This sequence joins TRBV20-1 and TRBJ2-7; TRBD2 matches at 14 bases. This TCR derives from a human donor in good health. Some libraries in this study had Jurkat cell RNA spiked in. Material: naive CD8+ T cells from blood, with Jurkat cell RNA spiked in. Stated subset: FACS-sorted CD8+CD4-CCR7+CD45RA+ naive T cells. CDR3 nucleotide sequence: TGCAGTGCTAGACCAGGACTAGCGGGAGGAGGGGTCTACGAGCAGTACTTC. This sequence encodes CSARPGLAGGGVYEQYF.